A single sample gave rise to the 23 T cell receptor beta chains below, sequenced in a study of blood T cell repertoires in COVID-19. Sequencing used immunoSEQ multiplex PCR; TCRdb keeps in-frame clones, though not all of them. The data show about 300,000 clones, with about nine tenths seen just once and roughly 1.7% held by the top ten. What was sequenced was peripheral blood. Every receptor here comes from a woman under 40 with COVID-19, enrolled during active disease.

This rearrangement joins TRBV6-4 to TRBJ2-1, with D maybe TRBD1 (6 bases). The V gene's germline CDR1 is MRHNA and CDR2 SNTAGT. This CDR3 region has 13 residues. Between the trimmed V and J ends, which lost 6 bases and 5 bases, there was a span of 11 bases. In DNA, the CDR3 is TGTGCCAGCAGCCCGGACAGCAACAATGAGCAGTTCTTC. Residues: CASSPDSNNEQFF.

V gene TRBV18 combines with J gene TRBJ2-5; 7 positions match TRBD2. The CDR3 has 14 amino acids. V lost 8 bases, J lost 2 bases, and 8 bases stayed unmatched. The germline gives CDR1 KGHSH, CDR2 LQKENI. The CDR3 loop reads CASKRASGQETQYF. In nucleotides, the CDR3 is TGTGCCAGCAAACGGGCTAGCGGACAAGAGACCCAGTACTTC.

V is TRBV6-2 or TRBV6-3 and J is TRBJ2-7, with 9 nucleotides matching TRBD2. The junction had 15 bases not matched to a gene; V was cut back by 7 bases and J by 5 bases. This CDR3 region has 16 residues. Germline V lookup: CDR1 MNHEY, CDR2 SVGEGT. In DNA, the CDR3 is TGTGCCAGCAACCCGGCGGTAGCGGGGGCCGCCAACGAGCAGTACGTC. Protein: CASNPAVAGAANEQYV.

The chain links TRBV29-1 to TRBJ2-3; tentatively, D is TRBD2 (6 bases). V was clipped by 4 bases and J by 5 bases, with 16 bases between them. This CDR3 is 14 amino acids long. The germline gives CDR1 SQVTM, CDR2 ANQGSEA. The DNA for the CDR3 is TGCAGCGTTGTGAGCGGGTCGTGGCAAGATACGCAGTATTTT. Its protein is CSVVSGSWQDTQYF.

The J gene is TRBJ1-5, the V gene TRBV7-8, with D possibly matching TRBD1 (6 bases). The CDR3 totals 14 residues. Germline V CDR1 and CDR2: SGHVS, FQNEAQ. V lost 5 bases, J lost 2 bases, and 10 bases lay in between. The CDR3 loop is CASSAGVGNQPQHF. The CDR3 nucleotides read TGTGCCAGCAGCGCAGGGGTCGGCAATCAGCCCCAGCATTTT.

This sequence joins TRBV15 and TRBJ1-4, with D possibly being TRBD1 (5 bases). CDR1 and CDR2 from the germline V gene are LNHNV and YYDKDF (reference sequence). This CDR3 contains 15 residues. Trimming shortened V by 1 base and J by 5 bases, and 11 bases separated the two germline ends. The CDR3 region has the DNA TGTGCCACCAGCAGAGTGTCGGCAGGGAATGAAAAACTGTTTTTT. It is translated as CATSRVSAGNEKLFF.

The chain carries TRBV10-3 and TRBJ1-2; the D is unclear. Trimming cost V 5 bases and J 1 base, with 8 bases left between them. Germline values: CDR1 ENHRY, CDR2 SYGVKD. CDR3 length: 13 amino acids. The CDR3 spells CAISPGGNYGYTF. The CDR3 bases are TGTGCCATCAGTCCGGGAGGTAACTATGGCTACACCTTC.

The chain combines TRBV6-5 with TRBJ1-5; D is perhaps TRBD1 (6 bases). V was clipped by 5 bases and J by 3 bases, with 14 bases between them. This CDR3 is built from 15 residues. The germline gives CDR1 MNHEY, CDR2 SVGAGI. The CDR3 region has the DNA TGTGCCAGCAGTCTAACAGGGCAGACCAATCAGCCCCAGCATTTT. Translated, it gives CASSLTGQTNQPQHF.

In its sample, this clone was seen a few times. The chain uses TRBV2 and TRBJ1-6, with D possibly TRBD1 on 5 matching bases. V lost 6 bases and J 4 bases, leaving 10 bases between the germline ends. The CDR3 extends over 14 amino acids. Germline CDR1 and CDR2: SNHLY and FYNNEI. CDR3 sequence: CASRKTVYNSPLHF. In nucleotides, the CDR3 is TGTGCCAGCAGGAAGACAGTTTATAATTCACCCCTCCACTTT.

The chain uses TRBV3-1 (or the pseudogene TRBV3-2) and TRBJ1-1; D remains ambiguous. This CDR3 has 11 amino acids. CDR1 is LGHDT and CDR2 is YNNKEL in the germline V gene (reference sequence). V was shortened by 4 bases and J by 7 bases, with 7 bases between the two germline ends. The CDR3 nucleotides read TGTGCCAGCAGCCGAGCCGGTGAAGCTTTCTTT. Amino acid sequence: CASSRAGEAFF.

The chain links TRBV2 to TRBJ1-1, with TRBD1 identical over 7 bases. The junction had 9 bases not matched to a gene; V was cut back by 10 bases and J by 1 base. CDR3 length equals 14 residues. Germline lookup yields CDR1 SNHLY and CDR2 FYNNEI. Written as DNA, the CDR3 is TGTGCCACCCGGGCAACAGGGGAGAACACTGAAGCTTTCTTT. Protein sequence: CATRATGENTEAFF.

The rearrangement joins TRBV29-1 to TRBJ1-4; no firm D call. In germline, CDR1 is SQVTM, CDR2 ANQGSEA. The V end lost 7 bases, the J end lost 5 bases, and 14 bases lay between the germline ends. The CDR3 runs 13 residues. The CDR3 nucleotides are TGCAGCGCCGTGGACTTTCGAAATGAAAAACTGTTTTTT. It specifies CSAVDFRNEKLFF.

V gene TRBV5-6 combines with J gene TRBJ1-2; a possible D gene is TRBD1 (5 bases). Germline V lookup: CDR1 SGHDT, CDR2 YYEEEE. The CDR3 contains 13 residues. V lost 5 bases, J lost 0 bases, and 8 bases lay in between. The CDR3: CASRLTANYGYTF. The DNA of the CDR3 is TGTGCCAGCAGGTTGACAGCTAACTATGGCTACACCTTC.

The chain uses TRBV7-9 and TRBJ1-1; 7 bases agree with TRBD1. Trimming took 8 bases from V and 0 from J; bases not matched to a gene: 6. The length of the CDR3 is 14 residues. CDR1 and CDR2 from the germline V gene are SEHNR and FQNEAQ (reference sequence). CDR3 DNA: TGTGCCAGCGGTCACAGGGGTTTGAACACTGAAGCTTTCTTT. Amino acids: CASGHRGLNTEAFF. The full variable domain, completed using reference TRBV7-9 and TRBJ1-1, is DTGVSQNPRHKITKRGQNVTFRCDPISEHNRLYWYRQTLGQGPEFLTYFQNEAQLEKSRLLSDRFSAERPKGSFSTLEIQRTEQGDSAMYLCASGHRGLNTEAFFGQGTRLTVV.

This clone was counted a few times. This sequence joins TRBV3-1 (or the pseudogene TRBV3-2) and TRBJ1-3; 7 bases are a match to TRBD1. Germline V gene data show CDR1 as LGHDT and CDR2 as YNNKEL (reference sequence). J gave up 1 base and V 4 bases, and 13 bases lay outside the gene matches. The CDR3 extends over 18 amino acids. The CDR3 DNA reads as TGTGCCAGCAGCCCCTCACAGGGGCTGAAGCTATCTGGAAACACCATATATTTT. It yields the protein CASSPSQGLKLSGNTIYF.

This chain uses TRBV5-1 with TRBJ1-1; TRBD1 matches at 10 bases. Germline CDR1 reads SGHRS; CDR2 reads YFSETQ. V dropped 3 bases and J dropped 4; count of bases not matched to a gene: 6. This CDR3 is built from 15 residues. The CDR3 region has the DNA TGCGCCAGCAGCTCCTGGGACAGGGGAGGCACTGAAGCTTTCTTT. This encodes CASSSWDRGGTEAFF.

V usage is TRBV5-1 and J usage is TRBJ1-4; TRBD1 is a possible D gene (5 bases). V was trimmed by 0 bases and J by 7 bases, leaving 10 bases between them. Germline V gene sequence: CDR1 SGHRS, CDR2 YFSETQ. This CDR3 contains 14 residues. CDR3 protein: CASSLDGGGEKLFF. The CDR3, as DNA: TGCGCCAGCAGCTTGGATGGGGGAGGTGAAAAACTGTTTTTT.

This chain uses TRBV6-5 with TRBJ1-2; D uncertain. Per germline, CDR1 MNHEY and CDR2 SVGAGI. Trimming cost V 6 bases and J 4 bases, with 15 bases left between them. This CDR3 is built from 14 residues. CDR3 amino acids: CASRGREGFYGYTF. CDR3 in DNA: TGTGCCAGCAGAGGGAGGGAGGGCTTCTATGGCTACACCTTC.

The rearrangement uses TRBV5-1 and TRBJ1-1; TRBD1 matches 7 bases. The CDR3 length is 14 residues. V trimming: 4 bases; J trimming: 4 bases; junction bases outside the gene matches: 7. Germline V gene data show CDR1 as SGHRS and CDR2 as YFSETQ. The CDR3 sequence: CASSAATGATEAFF. Written as DNA, the CDR3 is TGCGCCAGCAGCGCCGCTACAGGGGCCACTGAAGCTTTCTTT.

The V and J genes are TRBV3-1 (or the pseudogene TRBV3-2) and TRBJ2-1, with TRBD2 matching over 11 bases. Germline CDR1 reads LGHDT; CDR2 reads YNNKEL (reference sequence). CDR3 length: 16 residues. With V trimmed by 0 bases and J by 15 bases, 13 bases remained unmatched. CDR3 protein: CASSQDQGTSGDDAFF. The CDR3 bases are TGTGCCAGCAGCCAAGATCAGGGGACTAGCGGCGACGATGCGTTCTTC.

The gene calls are TRBV15 and TRBJ1-6, with D possibly TRBD1 on 6 matching bases. From germline, CDR1 is LNHNV and CDR2 YYDKDF (reference sequence). The CDR3 is made up of 15 amino acids. V lost 0 bases, J lost 7 bases, and 10 bases lay in between. In DNA form, the CDR3 reads TGTGCCACCAGCAGAGACAGGGGCTTCAATTCACCCCTCCACTTT. Translating it yields CATSRDRGFNSPLHF.

This clone was detected once. The rearrangement joins TRBV7-9 to TRBJ2-4, with D possibly being TRBD2 (5 bases). Germline V gene lookup returns CDR1 SEHNR and CDR2 FQNEAQ (reference sequence). CDR3 size: 17 residues. V dropped 0 bases and J dropped 3 bases, with 15 bases sitting between them. CDR3 in DNA: TGTGCCAGCAGCTTAGCACGGTCGGGGATCAACAAAAACATTCAGTACTTC. This sequence encodes CASSLARSGINKNIQYF.

The chain has TRBV11-3 and TRBJ1-3; D gene unclear. CDR3 length: 15 amino acids. V dropped 5 bases and J dropped 2 bases, with 13 bases sitting between them. CDR1 is SGHNT, CDR2 YENEEA, per germline. The CDR3 region has the DNA TGTGCCAGCAGCCAGCGGGGAACTACTGGAAACACCATATATTTT. Its protein product is CASSQRGTTGNTIYF. The whole variable domain, filled in from reference TRBV11-3 and TRBJ1-3, reads EAGVVQSPRYKIIEKKQPVAFWCNPISGHNTLYWYLQNLGQGPELLIRYENEEAVDDSQLPKDRFSAERLKGVDSTLKIQPAELGDSAVYLCASSQRGTTGNTIYFGEGSWLTVV.